This note documents a single T cell receptor (beta chain) sequence. The data originate from a study of blood T cell repertoires in COVID-19. This table comes from immunoSEQ multiplex PCR, and its TCRdb copy is limited to in-frame clones, with some not included. This sample yields 350,000 to 450,000 clones, of which approximately 89% are seen a single time; about 2% belongs to the top ten. Enrolment of Seattle patients took place during active infection, and they were followed longitudinally. This CDR3 is built from 16 residues. V was shortened by 7 bases and J by 2 bases, with 21 bases between the two germline ends.

This chain connects TRBV5-3 to TRBJ1-2; D is possibly TRBD1 (5 bases). TRBV5-3 is labeled an ORF, and its function is uncertain. Source material: peripheral blood. This clonotype originated in a woman aged 55-70 years with COVID-19, enrolled during active disease. CDR3 coding DNA: TGTGCCAGAGGCCCAGGGATAACGGGGGAAAACTATGGCTACACCTTC. It codes for CARGPGITGENYGYTF.